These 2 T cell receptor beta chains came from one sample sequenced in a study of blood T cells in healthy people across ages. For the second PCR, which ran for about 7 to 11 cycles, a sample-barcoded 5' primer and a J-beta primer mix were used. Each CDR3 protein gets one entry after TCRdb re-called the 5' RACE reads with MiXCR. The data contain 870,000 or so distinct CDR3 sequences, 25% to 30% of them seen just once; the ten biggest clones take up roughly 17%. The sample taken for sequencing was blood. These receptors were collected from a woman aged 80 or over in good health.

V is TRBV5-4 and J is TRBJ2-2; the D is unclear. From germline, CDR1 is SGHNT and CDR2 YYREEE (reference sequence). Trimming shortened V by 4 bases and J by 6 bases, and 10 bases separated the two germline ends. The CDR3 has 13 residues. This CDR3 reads CASSQPWAGELFF. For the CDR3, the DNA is TGTGCCAGCAGCCAACCGTGGGCCGGGGAGCTGTTTTTT.

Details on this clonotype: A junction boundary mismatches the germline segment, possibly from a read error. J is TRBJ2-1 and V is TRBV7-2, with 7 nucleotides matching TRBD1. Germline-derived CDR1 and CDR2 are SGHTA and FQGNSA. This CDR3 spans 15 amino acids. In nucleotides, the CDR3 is TGCGTCAGCAGCTTTCCCGGGACAGTGTACAATGAGCAGTTCTTC. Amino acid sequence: CVSSFPGTVYNEQFF.